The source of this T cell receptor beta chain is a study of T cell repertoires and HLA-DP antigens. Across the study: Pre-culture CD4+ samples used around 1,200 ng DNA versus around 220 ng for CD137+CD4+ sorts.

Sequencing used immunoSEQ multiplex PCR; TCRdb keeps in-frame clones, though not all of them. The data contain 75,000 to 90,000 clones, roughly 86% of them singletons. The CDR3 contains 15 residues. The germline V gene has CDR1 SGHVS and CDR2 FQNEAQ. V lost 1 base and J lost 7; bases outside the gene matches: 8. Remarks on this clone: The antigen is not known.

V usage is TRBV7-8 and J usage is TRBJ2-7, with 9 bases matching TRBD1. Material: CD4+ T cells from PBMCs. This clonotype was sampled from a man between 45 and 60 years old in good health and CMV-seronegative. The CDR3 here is CASSLVVGQGWEQYF. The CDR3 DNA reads TGTGCCAGCAGCTTAGTTGTGGGACAGGGCTGGGAGCAGTACTTC.